The clone carrying this TCR beta chain has only a few counts. Its antigen is unidentified. The library gave individual cDNA molecules unique molecular identifiers. Original processing notes: TCRs per sample had a median of about 100,000 and ranged from about 23,224 to 700,000. TCRdb called the RACE reads again in MiXCR, with one record for every CDR3 protein. The V and J calls and clone size come from TCRdb's table, not from the authors' own analysis. The table includes around 110,000 distinct CDR3 sequences, about 12% detected once. The data stem from a study of human T cells and chemical hapten exposure. Study at large: The upper back received 0.01% DPC by patch testing, with results read at 6 days. The study, taken as a whole, reports: DPC sensitization did not alter TCRs above 1 in 1000 frequency.

The time point was: patch test 1, 2 weeks after DPC sensitization. The treatment is: therapeutic diphenylcyclopropenone sensitization with weekly scalp DPC. The length of the CDR3 is 14 residues. V shed 8 bases, J shed 6 bases, and the junction held 5 bases outside the gene matches. The clonotype originates from a woman in her forties or fifties with alopecia areata. Some clones in this sample may be carry-over from other donors' samples. Sequenced here: whole blood, sampled in connection with sensitization to the hapten diphenylcyclopropenone (DPC). J is TRBJ2-2 and V is TRBV12-3 or TRBV12-4; 11 bases fit TRBD1. CDR3 sequence (DNA): TGTGCCAGCTCCGGACAGGGGGCCCCCGGGGAGCTGTTTTTT. Its protein is CASSGQGAPGELFF.